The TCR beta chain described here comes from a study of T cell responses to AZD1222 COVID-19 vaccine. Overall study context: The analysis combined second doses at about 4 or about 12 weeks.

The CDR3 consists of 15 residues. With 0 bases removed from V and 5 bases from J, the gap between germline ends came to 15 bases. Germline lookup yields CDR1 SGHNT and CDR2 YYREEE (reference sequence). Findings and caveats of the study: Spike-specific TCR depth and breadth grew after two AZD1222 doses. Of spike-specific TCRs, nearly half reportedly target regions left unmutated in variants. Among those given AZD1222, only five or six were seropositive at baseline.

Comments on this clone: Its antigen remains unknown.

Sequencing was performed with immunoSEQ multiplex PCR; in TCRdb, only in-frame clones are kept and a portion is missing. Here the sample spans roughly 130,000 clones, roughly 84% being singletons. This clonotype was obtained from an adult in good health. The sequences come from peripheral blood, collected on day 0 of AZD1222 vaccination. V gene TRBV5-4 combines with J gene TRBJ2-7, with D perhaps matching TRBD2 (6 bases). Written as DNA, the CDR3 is TGTGCCAGCAGCTTGGCGGGACCCCGGAGGGACGAGCAGTACTTC. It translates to CASSLAGPRRDEQYF.